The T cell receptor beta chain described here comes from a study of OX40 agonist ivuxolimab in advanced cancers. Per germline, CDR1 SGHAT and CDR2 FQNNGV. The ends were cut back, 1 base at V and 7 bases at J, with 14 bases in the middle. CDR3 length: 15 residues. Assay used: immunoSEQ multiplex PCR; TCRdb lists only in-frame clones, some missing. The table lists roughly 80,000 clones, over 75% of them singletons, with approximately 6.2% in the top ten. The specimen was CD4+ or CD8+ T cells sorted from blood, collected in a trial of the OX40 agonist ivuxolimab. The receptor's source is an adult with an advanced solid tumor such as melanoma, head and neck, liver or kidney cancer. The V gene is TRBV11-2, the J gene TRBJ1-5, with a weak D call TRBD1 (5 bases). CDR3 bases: TGTGCCAGCAGCTTAGGCGGAACACAGGTACAGCCCCAGCATTTT. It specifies CASSLGGTQVQPQHF. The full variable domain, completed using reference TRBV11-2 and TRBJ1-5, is EAGVAQSPRYKIIEKRQSVAFWCNPISGHATLYWYQQILGQGPKLLIQFQNNGVVDDSQLPKDRFSAERLKGVDSTLKIQPAKLEDSAVYLCASSLGGTQVQPQHFGDGTRLSIL.